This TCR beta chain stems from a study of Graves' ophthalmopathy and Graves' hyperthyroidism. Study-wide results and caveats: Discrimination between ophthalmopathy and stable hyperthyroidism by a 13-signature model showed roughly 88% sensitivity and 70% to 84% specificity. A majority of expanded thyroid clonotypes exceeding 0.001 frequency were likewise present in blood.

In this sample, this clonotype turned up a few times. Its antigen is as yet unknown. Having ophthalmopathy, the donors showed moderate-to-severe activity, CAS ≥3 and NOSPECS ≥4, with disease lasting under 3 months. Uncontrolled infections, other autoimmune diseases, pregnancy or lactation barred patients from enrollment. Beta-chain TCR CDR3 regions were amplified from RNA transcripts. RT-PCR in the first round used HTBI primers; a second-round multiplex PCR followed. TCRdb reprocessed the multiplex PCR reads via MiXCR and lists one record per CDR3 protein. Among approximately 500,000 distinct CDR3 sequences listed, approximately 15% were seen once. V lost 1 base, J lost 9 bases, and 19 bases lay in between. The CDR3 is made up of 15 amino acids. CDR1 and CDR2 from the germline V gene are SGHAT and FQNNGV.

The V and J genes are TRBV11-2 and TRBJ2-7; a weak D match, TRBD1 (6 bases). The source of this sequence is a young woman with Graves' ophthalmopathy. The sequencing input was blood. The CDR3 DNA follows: TGTGCCAGCAGCTTAGTTCTTGGCAGGGGATCCGGGCAGTACTTC. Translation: CASSLVLGRGSGQYF.